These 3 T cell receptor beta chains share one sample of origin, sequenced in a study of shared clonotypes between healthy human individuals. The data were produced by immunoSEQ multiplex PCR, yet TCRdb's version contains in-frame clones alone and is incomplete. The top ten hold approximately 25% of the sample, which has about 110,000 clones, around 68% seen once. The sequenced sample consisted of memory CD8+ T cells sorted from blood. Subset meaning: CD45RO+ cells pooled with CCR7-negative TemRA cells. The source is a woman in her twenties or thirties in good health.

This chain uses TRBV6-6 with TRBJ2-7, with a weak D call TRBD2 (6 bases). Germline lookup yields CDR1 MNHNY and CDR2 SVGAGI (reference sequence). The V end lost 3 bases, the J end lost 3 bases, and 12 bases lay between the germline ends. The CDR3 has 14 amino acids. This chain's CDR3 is CASSYESGSYEQYF. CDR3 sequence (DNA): TGTGCCAGCAGTTATGAGTCCGGGAGCTACGAGCAGTACTTC.

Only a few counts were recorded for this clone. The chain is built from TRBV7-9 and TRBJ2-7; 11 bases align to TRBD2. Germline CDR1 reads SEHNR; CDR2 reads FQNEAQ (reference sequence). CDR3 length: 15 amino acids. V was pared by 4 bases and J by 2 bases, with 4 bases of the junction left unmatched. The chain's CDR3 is CASSSFSGRAYEQYF. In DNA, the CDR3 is TGTGCCAGCAGCTCCTTTAGCGGGAGGGCCTACGAGCAGTACTTC.

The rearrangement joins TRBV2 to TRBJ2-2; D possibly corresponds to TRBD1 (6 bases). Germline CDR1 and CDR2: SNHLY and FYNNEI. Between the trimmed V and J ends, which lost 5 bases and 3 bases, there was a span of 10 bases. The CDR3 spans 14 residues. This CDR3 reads CASSPTGYTGELFF. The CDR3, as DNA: TGTGCCAGCAGTCCGACAGGTTACACCGGGGAGCTGTTTTTT. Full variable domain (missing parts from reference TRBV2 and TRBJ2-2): EPEVTQTPSHQVTQMGQEVILRCVPISNHLYFYWYRQILGQKVEFLVSFYNNEISEKSEIFDDQFSVERPDGSNFTLKIRSTKLEDSAMYFCASSPTGYTGELFFGEGSRLTVL.